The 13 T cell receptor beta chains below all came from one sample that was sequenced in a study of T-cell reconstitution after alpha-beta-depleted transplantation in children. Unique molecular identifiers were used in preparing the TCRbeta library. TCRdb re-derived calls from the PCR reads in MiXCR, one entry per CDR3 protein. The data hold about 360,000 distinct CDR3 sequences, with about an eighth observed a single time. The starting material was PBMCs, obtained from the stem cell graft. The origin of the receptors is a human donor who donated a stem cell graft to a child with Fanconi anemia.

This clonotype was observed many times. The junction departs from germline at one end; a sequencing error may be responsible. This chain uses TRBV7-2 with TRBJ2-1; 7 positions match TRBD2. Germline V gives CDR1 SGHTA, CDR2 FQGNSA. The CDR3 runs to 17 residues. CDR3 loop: CASSLGGGSSSYNEKFF. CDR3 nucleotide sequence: TGTGCCAGCAGCTTAGGGGGCGGGAGCAGCTCCTACAATGAGAAGTTCTTC.

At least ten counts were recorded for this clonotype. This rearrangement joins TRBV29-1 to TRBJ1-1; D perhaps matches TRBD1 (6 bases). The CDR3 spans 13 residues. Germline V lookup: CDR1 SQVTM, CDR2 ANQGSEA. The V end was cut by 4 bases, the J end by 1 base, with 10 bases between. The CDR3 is CSVARGSNTEAFF. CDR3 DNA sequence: TGCAGCGTTGCTAGGGGGTCGAACACTGAAGCTTTCTTT. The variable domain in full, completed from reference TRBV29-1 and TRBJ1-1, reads SAVISQKPSRDICQRGTSLTIQCQVDSQVTMMFWYRQQPGQSLTLIATANQGSEATYESGFVIDKFPISRPNLTFSTLTVSNMSPEDSSIYLCSVARGSNTEAFFGQGTRLTVV.

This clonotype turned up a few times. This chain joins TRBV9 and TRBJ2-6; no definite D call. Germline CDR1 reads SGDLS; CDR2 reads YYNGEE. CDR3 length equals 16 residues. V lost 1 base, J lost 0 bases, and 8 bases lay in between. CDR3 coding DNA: TGTGCCAGCAGCGTAACCCAGAACTCTGGGGCCAACGTCCTGACTTTC. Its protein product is CASSVTQNSGANVLTF.

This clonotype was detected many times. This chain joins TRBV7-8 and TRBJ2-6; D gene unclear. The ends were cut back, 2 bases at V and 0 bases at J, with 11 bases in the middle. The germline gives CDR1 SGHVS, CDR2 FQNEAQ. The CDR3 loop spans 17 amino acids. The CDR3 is CASSLNSLISGANVLTF. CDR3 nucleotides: TGTGCCAGCAGCTTAAACAGCCTAATCTCTGGGGCCAACGTCCTGACTTTC.

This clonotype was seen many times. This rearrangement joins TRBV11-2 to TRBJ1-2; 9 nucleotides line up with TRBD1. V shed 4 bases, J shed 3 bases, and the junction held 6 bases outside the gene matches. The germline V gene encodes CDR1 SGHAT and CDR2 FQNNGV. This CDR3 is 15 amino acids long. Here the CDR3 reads CASSSGTGSYYGYTF. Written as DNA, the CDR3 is TGTGCCAGCAGCTCGGGGACAGGGAGTTACTATGGCTACACCTTC.

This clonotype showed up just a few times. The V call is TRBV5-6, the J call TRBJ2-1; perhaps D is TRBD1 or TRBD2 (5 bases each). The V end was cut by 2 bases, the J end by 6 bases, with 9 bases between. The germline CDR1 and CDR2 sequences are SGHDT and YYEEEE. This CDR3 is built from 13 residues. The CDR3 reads CASSFGTANEQFF. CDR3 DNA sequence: TGTGCCAGCAGCTTCGGGACGGCCAATGAGCAGTTCTTC. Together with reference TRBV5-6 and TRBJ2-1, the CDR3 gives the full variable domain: DAGVTQSPTHLIKTRGQQVTLRCSPKSGHDTVSWYQQALGQGPQFIFQYYEEEERQRGNFPDRFSGHQFPNYSSELNVNALLLGDSALYLCASSFGTANEQFFGPGTRLTVL.

The CDR3 nucleotides are TGCGCCAGCAGCTTGGCCGAGTCCTACGAGCAGTACTTC. The encoded protein is CASSLAESYEQYF. The chain uses TRBV5-1 and TRBJ2-7; unclear D gene. This CDR3 has 13 residues. Germline CDR1 is SGHRS and CDR2 is YFSETQ. Trimming pared 0 bases from V and 1 base from J, leaving 5 bases between.

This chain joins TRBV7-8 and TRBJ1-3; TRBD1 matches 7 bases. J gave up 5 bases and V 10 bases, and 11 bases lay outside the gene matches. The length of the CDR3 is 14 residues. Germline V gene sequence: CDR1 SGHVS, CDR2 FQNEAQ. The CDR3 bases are TGTGCCACCTCGACGGGACAGCTAAGAAACACCATATATTTT. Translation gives CATSTGQLRNTIYF.

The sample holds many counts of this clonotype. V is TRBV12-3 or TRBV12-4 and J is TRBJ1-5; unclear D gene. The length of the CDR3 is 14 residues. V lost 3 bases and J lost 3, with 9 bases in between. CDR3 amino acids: CASSFSGLNQPQHF. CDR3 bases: TGTGCCAGCAGTTTTAGTGGTCTCAATCAGCCCCAGCATTTT.

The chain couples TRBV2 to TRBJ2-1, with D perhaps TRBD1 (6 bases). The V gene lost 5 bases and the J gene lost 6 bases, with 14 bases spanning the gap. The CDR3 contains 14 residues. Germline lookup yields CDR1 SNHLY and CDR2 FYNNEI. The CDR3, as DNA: TGTGCCAGCAGTCCACAGGGTGGCAGCAATGAGCAGTTCTTC. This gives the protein CASSPQGGSNEQFF.

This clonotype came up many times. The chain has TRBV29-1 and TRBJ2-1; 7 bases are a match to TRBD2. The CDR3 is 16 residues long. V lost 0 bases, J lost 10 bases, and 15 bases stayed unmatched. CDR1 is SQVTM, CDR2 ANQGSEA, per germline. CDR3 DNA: TGCAGCGTTGAAGAGCCGGGGGGAGACTCGACATGGGAGCAGTTCTTC. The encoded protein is CSVEEPGGDSTWEQFF.

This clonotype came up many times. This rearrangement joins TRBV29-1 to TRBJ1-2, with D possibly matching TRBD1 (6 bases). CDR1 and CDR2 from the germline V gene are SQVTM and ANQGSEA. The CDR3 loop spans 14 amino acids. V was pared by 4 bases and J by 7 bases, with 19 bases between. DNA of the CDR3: TGCAGCGTTGTTAAGGAGGGGGGGGCTGGTGGCTACACCTTC. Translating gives CSVVKEGGAGGYTF.

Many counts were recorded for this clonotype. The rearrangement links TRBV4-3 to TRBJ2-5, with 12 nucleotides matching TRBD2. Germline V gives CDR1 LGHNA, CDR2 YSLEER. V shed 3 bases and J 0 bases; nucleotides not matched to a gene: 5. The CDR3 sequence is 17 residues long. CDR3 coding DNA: TGCGCCAGCAGCCAGCGTACTAGCGGGGGGTACCAAGAGACCCAGTACTTC. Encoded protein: CASSQRTSGGYQETQYF.